The 6 T cell receptor beta chains below come from one sample, sequenced in a study of shared clonotypes between healthy human individuals. Sequenced by immunoSEQ multiplex PCR; TCRdb stores in-frame clones only, minus some. Of some 1.5 million clones in the sample, approximately 97% were seen once. Sequenced input: naive CD4+ T cells sorted from blood. As to subset: CD45RA+ positively selected. These TCRs come from a man in his thirties or forties in good health.

This chain joins TRBV6-9 and TRBJ1-2; D gene ambiguous. V was cut by 3 bases and J by 5 bases, with 13 bases left in between. This CDR3 region has 14 residues. CDR1 is MNHGY, CDR2 SVAAGI, per germline. CDR3 in amino acids: CASSYWSGCYGYTF. The CDR3 DNA sequence: TGTGCCAGCAGTTACTGGTCGGGTTGTTATGGCTACACCTTC.

The V gene is TRBV30, the J gene TRBJ2-5; TRBD2 aligns across 7 bases. The CDR3 runs 14 residues. Germline CDR1 GTSNPN, CDR2 SVGIG (reference sequence). V lost 0 bases to trimming and J lost 0 bases; unmatched junction nucleotides: 1. Here the CDR3 reads CAWSVGGYQETQYF. CDR3 nucleotides: TGTGCCTGGAGTGTGGGGGGGTACCAAGAGACCCAGTACTTC.

V usage is TRBV5-1 and J usage is TRBJ2-7, with TRBD1 matching over 7 bases. Germline CDR1 reads SGHRS; CDR2 reads YFSETQ. This CDR3 region has 15 residues. V lost 2 bases to trimming and J lost 5 bases; unmatched junction nucleotides: 10. In nucleotides, the CDR3 is TGCGCCAGCAGCTTCTTCGGGGCGCAGGGGGACGAGCAGTACTTC. Amino acids: CASSFFGAQGDEQYF.

The chain links TRBV10-1 to TRBJ2-1; TRBD2 aligns across 14 bases. The junction had 6 bases not matched to a gene; V was cut back by 2 bases and J by 9 bases. The germline gives CDR1 WNHNN, CDR2 SYGVQD (reference sequence). The CDR3 is 16 residues long. For the CDR3, the DNA is TGCGCCAGCAGTGAGGCGGGACTAGCGGGAGAAGGTGAGCAGTTCTTC. It yields the protein CASSEAGLAGEGEQFF.

V is TRBV15 and J is TRBJ2-1; 13 bases agree with TRBD2. Germline V gene sequence: CDR1 LNHNV, CDR2 YYDKDF (reference sequence). This CDR3 region has 17 residues. V lost 3 bases to trimming and J lost 7 bases; unmatched junction nucleotides: 9. The CDR3 coding sequence is TGTGCCACCAGCAGGGGAGAGGGACTAGCGGGAAATAATGAGCAGTTCTTC. Translating it yields CATSRGEGLAGNNEQFF. Complete variable domain (other parts from reference TRBV15 and TRBJ2-1): DAMVIQNPRYQVTQFGKPVTLSCSQTLNHNVMYWYQQKSSQAPKLLFHYYDKDFNNEADTPDNFQSRRPNTSFCFLDIRSPGLGDTAMYLCATSRGEGLAGNNEQFFGPGTRLTVL.

The chain recombines TRBV5-1 with TRBJ2-3; D is unclear. V gave up 0 bases and J gave up 5 bases, with 13 bases separating them. This CDR3 is 15 amino acids long. Per germline, CDR1 SGHRS and CDR2 YFSETQ. The CDR3 nucleotides read TGCGCCAGCAGCTTGGTGGGTAACTCGGGAGATACGCAGTATTTT. Its translation is CASSLVGNSGDTQYF.